This T cell receptor (beta chain) was captured in a study of chronic HIV infection and antiretroviral therapy (dated by TCRdb to 2013 to 2016). The CDR3, from cysteine to phenylalanine, totals 14 residues. Just the 42-base CDR3 DNA is kept, in frame starting at base 1. CDR1 and CDR2 are read off the germline V gene (reference sequence) as SSHAT and FNYEAQ. Ten or more counts support this clonotype. What this receptor recognizes is not known. At one end, the junction sequence differs from germline, possibly due to a read error. Receptor libraries were prepared by 5' RACE. TCRdb lists the instrument as Illumina MiSeq. Clones were called with MiXCR by TCRdb after fastp trimmed the public reads at Q25, and only in-frame beta chains were retained. Merged by CDR3 protein, the rows form single entries marked with the most common genes and DNA. In this sample the table shows under 55,000 distinct CDR3 sequences, approximately 20% of which occur a single time. Of the sample, 2.8% falls within the top ten clones.

Sample: peripheral blood. The sequence was obtained from an adult who had HIV and had not received antiretroviral therapy, or was an uninfected healthy control (not recorded which). The chain was built from TRBV7-7 and TRBJ2-3; the D gene is tentatively TRBD1 or TRBD2, each matching 5 bases. CDR3 reads: CASSLRDHTDTQYF. The bases are TGTGCTAGCAGCCTGAGGGACCACACAGATACGCAGTATTTT.